This T cell receptor (beta chain) was documented in a study of regulatory and conventional T cells in RAG deficiency. Overall study findings and caveats: Omenn CD25-high CD127-low cells may be activated cells, not true Tregs. Omenn patients showed >85% Treg-Tconv overlap and shorter CDR3 lengths.

Blood CD4+ CD25-high CD127-low regulatory T cells supplied the genomic DNA template. Generated by immunoSEQ multiplex PCR, the TCRdb table keeps only in-frame clones and is missing some. The data show roughly 8,500 clones, 80% to 95% seen once. The ends were cut back, 3 bases at V and 6 bases at J, with 11 bases in the middle. CDR1 is SEHNR and CDR2 is FQNEAQ in the germline V gene (reference sequence). CDR3 length equals 14 residues. The table lists this clone with a count of one. Its antigen is unknown. These data also formed part of another study, on regulatory T cells. That work contributes: Amplification used 52 TRBV primers and 13 TRBJ primers. Regulatory T cells showed the strongest V-J pair restriction and V/J gene skewing among patient repertoires.

The sample consisted of CD127- CD25+ CD4+ Tregs sorted from blood. The V call is TRBV7-9, the J call TRBJ2-2; the D gene is possibly TRBD2 (5 bases). This sequence originates from a human donor in good health. The CDR3 loop reads CASSFRGSSGELFF. As DNA, the CDR3 is TGTGCCAGCAGCTTTCGGGGTTCGTCCGGGGAGCTGTTTTTT.